The 32 T cell receptor beta chains below were found in one sample sequenced in a study of cytomegalovirus exposure and HLA in healthy donors. This PCR relied on a set of 60 Vbeta primers and 13 Jbeta primers. The method was immunoSEQ multiplex PCR; TCRdb's version includes in-frame clones alone and lacks a portion of them. This table holds fewer than 120,000 clones, more than 70% found once. The sample comprised PBMCs. The receptors were sampled from a woman in her sixties in good health and CMV-seropositive.

The genes are TRBV30 and TRBJ1-4; 10 bases align to TRBD1. The CDR3 consists of 12 residues. V gave up 8 bases and J gave up 8 bases; unmatched junction bases: 5. Germline V gene sequence: CDR1 GTSNPN, CDR2 SVGIG (reference sequence). The CDR3, as DNA: TGTGCCGCGGACAGGGGGGAGGAAAAACTGTTTTTT. Residues: CAADRGEEKLFF.

The chain couples TRBV4-2 to TRBJ2-7; 12 positions agree with TRBD2. With V trimmed by 3 bases and J by 3 bases, 3 bases remained unmatched. The CDR3 has 15 residues. Germline loops: CDR1 LGHNA, CDR2 YNFKEQ. CDR3 coding DNA: TGTGCCAGCAGCCATTTGACTAGCGGGAGCTACGAGCAGTACTTC. Amino acids: CASSHLTSGSYEQYF.

As concerns this clone: Relative to the germline gene, one junction end is altered; a read error may explain this. This chain joins TRBV7-9 and TRBJ2-1; 7 nucleotides match TRBD2. The CDR3 covers 14 residues. The germline gives CDR1 SEHNR, CDR2 FQNEAQ (reference sequence). The CDR3 spells CASSLFAGRPEPFF. The CDR3 region has the DNA TGTGCCAGCAGCTTATTTGCCGGGAGGCCGGAGCCGTTCTTC.

The chain links TRBV11-2 to TRBJ2-7; TRBD2 matches 12 bases. V was pared by 0 bases and J by 6 bases, with 6 bases of the junction left unmatched. The CDR3 has 16 residues. In germline, CDR1 is SGHAT, CDR2 FQNNGV. Here the CDR3 reads CASSLEARLAGAEQYF. CDR3 DNA: TGTGCCAGCAGCTTAGAGGCGCGACTAGCGGGAGCCGAGCAGTACTTC.

The chain links TRBV2 to TRBJ2-7; 8 nucleotides align to TRBD1. With V trimmed by 6 bases and J by 3 bases, 7 bases remained unmatched. This CDR3 contains 14 residues. The germline gives CDR1 SNHLY, CDR2 FYNNEI. The CDR3 is CASSGDRKNYEQYF. CDR3 bases: TGTGCCAGCAGCGGGGACAGGAAAAACTACGAGCAGTACTTC.

Notes on this clone: The junction departs from germline at one end; a sequencing error may be responsible. In DNA form, the CDR3 reads TGTTCCAGCAGCTTCACCGTACTAGGGGACACAAAAGAGACCCAGTACTTC. Its translation: CSSSFTVLGDTKETQYF. The chain recombines TRBV7-9 with TRBJ2-5, with D tentatively TRBD1 (6 bases). Germline lookup yields CDR1 SEHNR and CDR2 FQNEAQ (reference sequence). The CDR3 covers 17 residues.

This clone occurred a few times. This chain uses TRBV6-1 with TRBJ2-6, with D possibly TRBD2 on 6 matching bases. V was shortened by 4 bases and J by 1 base, with 20 bases between the two germline ends. CDR3 size: 19 residues. Germline CDR1 is MNHNS and CDR2 is SASEGT. CDR3 loop: CASSVGEVFDLSGANVLTF. CDR3 sequence (DNA): TGTGCCAGCAGTGTTGGGGAGGTTTTTGACCTTTCTGGGGCCAACGTCCTGACTTTC.

This rearrangement joins TRBV10-3 to TRBJ2-7, with a tentative D call TRBD2 (5 bases). Germline CDR1 and CDR2: ENHRY and SYGVKD. Trimming stripped 2 bases from V and 6 bases from J, with 8 bases between. The CDR3 extends over 12 amino acids. The CDR3 DNA is TGTGCCATCAGTGAGCGGGGTTCCGAGCAGTACTTC. This gives the protein CAISERGSEQYF.

The chain has TRBV6-1 and TRBJ1-1, with D possibly TRBD1 on 5 matching bases. CDR3 length equals 12 residues. V lost 8 bases and J lost 5, with 12 bases in between. Germline V gene sequence: CDR1 MNHNS, CDR2 SASEGT. The CDR3: CASRGGETEAFF. The DNA for the CDR3 is TGTGCCAGCCGGGGGGGGGAAACTGAAGCTTTCTTT.

The rearrangement uses TRBV10-3 and TRBJ2-3; D might be TRBD2 (6 bases). This CDR3 has 14 amino acids. The germline V gene encodes CDR1 ENHRY and CDR2 SYGVKD. The V end lost 3 bases, the J end lost 4 bases, and 11 bases lay between the germline ends. DNA of the CDR3: TGTGCCATCAGTGAACCGGGGGTCTCAGATACGCAGTATTTT. This encodes CAISEPGVSDTQYF.

The chain joins TRBV28 to TRBJ2-5; 8 bases align to TRBD2. Trimming removed 6 bases from V and 0 bases from J; junction bases left unmatched: 12. This CDR3 region has 17 residues. Germline CDR1 and CDR2: MDHEN and SYDVKM. In nucleotides, the CDR3 is TGTGCCAGCAGCTCTCCGACTAGCGTGACGTACCAAGAGACCCAGTACTTC. Residues: CASSSPTSVTYQETQYF.

This clone occurred once. The chain carries TRBV18 and TRBJ1-2; TRBD1 matches 9 bases. V trimming: 0 bases; J trimming: 8 bases; junction bases outside the gene matches: 10. There are 16 residues in the CDR3. Germline V gives CDR1 KGHSH, CDR2 LQKENI. The CDR3 region has the DNA TGTGCCAGCTCACCACCGGCGACAGGGGGAATAGAAGGCTACACCTTC. Protein: CASSPPATGGIEGYTF.

The rearrangement links TRBV28 to TRBJ2-7, with TRBD1 matching 8 bases. The V gene's germline CDR1 is MDHEN and CDR2 SYDVKM. This CDR3 is built from 17 residues. After removal of 8 bases from V and 3 bases from J, the junction contained 18 bases not matched to a gene. The CDR3, as DNA: TGTGCCAGCTGGCCCCTAAATTCCCCCGGACAGGGCTACGAGCAGTACTTC. Translation: CASWPLNSPGQGYEQYF.

This clone was seen a single time. In DNA, the CDR3 is TGTGCCAGCAGCTTGGATTCAGGGGGCTATAATGAGCAGTTCTTC. It codes for CASSLDSGGYNEQFF. The J gene is TRBJ2-1, the V gene TRBV4-2; TRBD1 aligns across 8 bases. Germline V gene data show CDR1 as LGHNA and CDR2 as YNFKEQ. Unmatched junction bases numbered 10, after V lost 5 bases and J lost 7 bases. This CDR3 has 15 residues.

The CDR3 DNA reads as TGTGCCAGCAGCACCGACAGGGTGGAAGGCTACACCTTC. It translates to CASSTDRVEGYTF. The rearrangement joins TRBV6-5 to TRBJ1-2, with 7 bases fitting TRBD1. The CDR3 has 13 amino acids. Germline-derived CDR1 and CDR2 are MNHEY and SVGAGI. Unmatched junction bases numbered 9, after V lost 6 bases and J lost 8 bases.

The chain links TRBV28 to TRBJ1-4; D might be TRBD1 (5 bases). This CDR3 spans 12 amino acids. The germline V gene has CDR1 MDHEN and CDR2 SYDVKM. Between the trimmed V and J ends, which lost 8 bases and 8 bases, there was a span of 12 bases. Here the CDR3 DNA reads TGTGCCAGCGGCGGGGGTTTGGAAAAACTGTTTTTT. Its protein product is CASGGGLEKLFF. The variable domain in full, completed from reference TRBV28 and TRBJ1-4, reads DVKVTQSSRYLVKRTGEKVFLECVQDMDHENMFWYRQDPGLGLRLIYFSYDVKMKEKGDIPEGYSVSREKKERFSLILESASTNQTSMYLCASGGGLEKLFFGSGTQLSVL.

A single count supports this clone. The CDR3 sequence is CASGLGQGVQPQHF. The CDR3 DNA is TGTGCTAGTGGTTTAGGGCAGGGGGTTCAGCCCCAGCATTTT. The chain uses TRBV12-5 and TRBJ1-5, with 7 bases that match TRBD1. V trimming: 3 bases; J trimming: 6 bases; junction bases outside the gene matches: 5. CDR3 length: 14 amino acids. Germline V gene data show CDR1 as LGHNT and CDR2 as FRNRAP.

The chain couples TRBV5-1 to TRBJ2-3; maybe TRBD1 (5 bases). V gave up 0 bases and J gave up 0 bases, with 14 bases separating them. CDR3 length equals 17 residues. Germline V gene sequence: CDR1 SGHRS, CDR2 YFSETQ. CDR3 in amino acids: CASSLGSVDRSTDTQYF. CDR3 nucleotide sequence: TGCGCCAGCAGCTTGGGAAGTGTCGACAGAAGCACAGATACGCAGTATTTT.

The chain recombines TRBV9 with TRBJ1-1, with D tentatively TRBD1 (5 bases). Germline loops: CDR1 SGDLS, CDR2 YYNGEE. The V end was cut by 0 bases, the J end by 6 bases, with 9 bases between. The CDR3 has 13 residues. The CDR3 here is CASSVGQGPEAFF. CDR3 in DNA: TGTGCCAGCAGCGTAGGCCAGGGCCCTGAAGCTTTCTTT.

The chain uses TRBV19 and TRBJ1-2; possible D gene TRBD1, 6 bases. The germline gives CDR1 LNHDA, CDR2 SQIVND (reference sequence). V lost 5 bases to trimming and J lost 8 bases, with 15 bases between them. CDR3 length equals 13 residues. The CDR3 spells CASSPNREWGYTF. Written as DNA, the CDR3 is TGTGCCAGTAGTCCCAACAGGGAATGGGGCTACACCTTC. Using reference TRBV19 and TRBJ1-2 for the parts outside the CDR3, the full variable domain is DGGITQSPKYLFRKEGQNVTLSCEQNLNHDAMYWYRQDPGQGLRLIYYSQIVNDFQKGDIAEGYSVSREKKESFPLTVTSAQKNPTAFYLCASSPNREWGYTFGSGTRLTVV.

This chain links TRBV19 with TRBJ2-1; 10 bases line up with TRBD2. There are 15 residues in the CDR3. Trimming at V came to 2 bases and at J to 10 bases, leaving 8 bases not matched to a gene. Germline V gene data show CDR1 as LNHDA and CDR2 as SQIVND (reference sequence). CDR3 sequence reads: CASSITSGVAGEQFF. The CDR3, as DNA: TGTGCCAGTAGTATAACTAGCGGGGTCGCGGGGGAGCAGTTCTTC.

The gene calls are TRBV27 and TRBJ2-2; 11 nucleotides line up with TRBD2. Germline V CDR1 and CDR2: MNHEY, SMNVEV (reference sequence). The CDR3 has 17 residues. With V trimmed by 5 bases and J by 2 bases, 7 bases remained unmatched. CDR3 region: CASSRIGTSGNTGELFF. The DNA for the CDR3 is TGTGCCAGCAGTCGGATCGGGACTAGCGGAAACACCGGGGAGCTGTTTTTT.

Note on this clone: The junction departs from germline at one end; a sequencing error may be responsible. The CDR3 protein is CTSSLEGRGEQYF. CDR3 DNA sequence: TGCACCAGCAGCTTGGAGGGGAGGGGGGAGCAGTACTTC. V and J are TRBV5-1 and TRBJ2-7; D is possibly TRBD2 (7 bases). Germline-derived CDR1 and CDR2 are SGHRS and YFSETQ. This CDR3 contains 13 residues.

Regarding this clone: The junction differs from germline at one of its ends, possibly a read error. The chain has TRBV7-9 and TRBJ2-2, with 14 bases fitting TRBD2. Per the germline V gene, CDR1 is SEHNR and CDR2 is FQNEAQ (reference sequence). The CDR3 spans 17 residues. CDR3 sequence: CSSSSFRLAGGGGELFF. CDR3 sequence (DNA): TGTTCCAGCAGCTCCTTCCGACTAGCGGGAGGGGGCGGGGAGCTGTTTTTT.

The chain joins TRBV27 to TRBJ1-4, with 9 bases that match TRBD1. This CDR3 region has 15 residues. CDR1 and CDR2 (germline): MNHEY, SMNVEV (reference sequence). Trimming cost V 5 bases and J 6 bases; bases outside gene matches: 7. Here the CDR3 reads CASSPWTGDDEKLFF. The CDR3 nucleotides read TGTGCCAGCAGTCCCTGGACAGGGGATGATGAAAAACTGTTTTTT.

Worth noting for this clone: At the DNA level, this CDR3 is encoded by other sequences in the same sample as well. V gene TRBV5-6 combines with J gene TRBJ1-1, with TRBD1 as a possible D gene (5 bases). This CDR3 has 15 amino acids. V lost 0 bases to trimming and J lost 2 bases, with 11 bases between them. Germline CDR1 SGHDT, CDR2 YYEEEE. CDR3 in amino acids: CASSLGAQGNTEAFF. The CDR3 DNA sequence: TGTGCCAGCAGCTTGGGGGCCCAGGGCAACACTGAAGCTTTCTTT.

This clone was seen a few times. The genes are TRBV2 and TRBJ1-1, with D possibly matching TRBD1 (5 bases). CDR1 SNHLY and CDR2 FYNNEI come from the germline V gene. The CDR3 is 13 residues long. V shed 7 bases and J shed 5 bases, with 14 bases lying between them. CDR3 coding DNA: TGTGCCAGCACCAGGGCCAGACCGACTGAAGCTTTCTTT. Amino acid sequence: CASTRARPTEAFF.

The chain has TRBV5-1 and TRBJ2-3, with a tentative D call TRBD2 (5 bases). The CDR3 has 14 amino acids. V lost 1 base and J lost 7, with 13 bases in between. Germline CDR1 SGHRS, CDR2 YFSETQ. The CDR3 protein is CASSLQRLRYTQYF. The CDR3 nucleotides are TGCGCCAGCAGCTTGCAGCGGCTAAGGTATACGCAGTATTTT.

The rearrangement uses TRBV18 and TRBJ2-3; 12 bases fit TRBD1. CDR3 length: 14 amino acids. Trimming removed 3 bases from V and 6 bases from J; junction bases left unmatched: 1. CDR1 is KGHSH and CDR2 is LQKENI in the germline V gene. This chain's CDR3 is CASSPGQGADTQYF. The CDR3 DNA follows: TGTGCCAGCTCACCGGGACAGGGGGCCGATACGCAGTATTTT.

The V gene is TRBV5-1, the J gene TRBJ2-2; 10 bases map to TRBD1. The CDR3 spans 16 residues. CDR1 is SGHRS and CDR2 is YFSETQ in the germline V gene. After removal of 2 bases from V and 8 bases from J, the junction contained 9 bases not matched to a gene. The CDR3 protein is CASSLPGQGFLGELFF. The CDR3 DNA is TGCGCCAGCAGCTTACCGGGACAGGGGTTCTTAGGGGAGCTGTTTTTT.

The chain has TRBV28 and TRBJ2-1; a possible D gene is TRBD2 (5 bases). V was trimmed by 6 bases and J by 6 bases, leaving 12 bases between them. Germline CDR1 MDHEN, CDR2 SYDVKM. CDR3 size: 13 residues. The CDR3 sequence is CASSNLASNEQFF. In DNA form, the CDR3 reads TGTGCCAGCAGCAATCTAGCTTCCAATGAGCAGTTCTTC.

The chain uses TRBV11-2 and TRBJ2-7, with TRBD2 identical over 10 bases. The germline CDR1 and CDR2 sequences are SGHAT and FQNNGV. The CDR3 spans 16 residues. Unmatched junction bases numbered 7, after V lost 5 bases and J lost 0 bases. CDR3 sequence reads: CASSRTSGTSSYEQYF. The CDR3 coding sequence is TGTGCCAGCAGCCGGACTAGCGGAACTAGCTCCTACGAGCAGTACTTC.